This note documents a single T cell receptor (beta chain) sequence. Using immunoSEQ multiplex PCR, the repertoire was profiled, and TCRdb retains in-frame clones only, with some absent. The repertoire holds 75,000 to 90,000 clones, with approximately 87% as singletons. The data are from a study of cytotoxic CD8 clonotypes in ibrutinib-treated CLL. Germline assignment: CDR1 MDHEN and CDR2 SYDVKM. The CDR3 extends over 14 amino acids. Deletions cut 5 bases from V and 2 bases from J, with 12 bases between. The material sequenced was PBMCs, taken after 24 months of ibrutinib treatment. This chain links TRBV28 with TRBJ1-1; D unresolved. This clonotype originated in a human donor with chronic lymphocytic leukemia. The CDR3 DNA follows: TGTGCCAGCAGTCCACGCCGGGCAAACACTGAAGCTTTCTTT. It specifies CASSPRRANTEAFF.